Each of the 3 T cell receptor beta chains below was sequenced from the same sample in a study of human T cells and chemical hapten exposure. TCRdb called the RACE reads again in MiXCR, with one record for every CDR3 protein. The table has about 120,000 distinct CDR3 sequences, roughly an eighth seen once; the top ten hold 0.7% to 0.95%. Time point specified: patch test 1, 2 weeks after DPC sensitization. Indicated treatment: therapeutic diphenylcyclopropenone sensitization with weekly scalp DPC. This specimen consisted of whole blood, obtained in connection with sensitization to the hapten diphenylcyclopropenone (DPC). Receptor source: a young man with alopecia areata. Some clones in this sample may be carry-over from other donors' samples.

Only a few counts were recorded for this clonotype. V is TRBV7-2 and J is TRBJ2-1, with 7 bases matching TRBD1. The germline gives CDR1 SGHTA, CDR2 FQGNSA. This CDR3 region has 14 residues. Trimming cost V 10 bases and J 0 bases; bases outside gene matches: 6. CDR3 sequence: CATLRDSSYNEQFF. The CDR3 region has the DNA TGTGCCACCCTCCGGGACAGCTCCTACAATGAGCAGTTCTTC.

This clonotype was seen a handful of times. The chain recombines TRBV7-3 with TRBJ2-5; either TRBD1 or TRBD2 may fit D (5 bases each). The V gene's germline CDR1 is SGHTA and CDR2 FQGTGA. The ends were cut back, 1 base at V and 0 bases at J, with 9 bases in the middle. This CDR3 has 15 amino acids. CDR3 protein: CASSLMGTDQETQYF. The DNA for the CDR3 is TGTGCCAGCAGCTTAATGGGGACGGACCAAGAGACCCAGTACTTC.

This clonotype appeared many times. CDR3 bases: TGTGCCAGTCACCGGGCCGGGACAGGCCTCCAAGAGACCCAGTACTTC. Residues: CASHRAGTGLQETQYF. The V and J genes are TRBV6-2 or TRBV6-3 and TRBJ2-5; TRBD1 agrees at 8 bases. This CDR3 is built from 16 residues. The V gene's germline CDR1 is MNHEY and CDR2 SVGEGT. V shed 9 bases, J shed 1 base, and the junction held 13 bases outside the gene matches.